This T cell receptor (beta chain) was retrieved from a study of OX40 agonist ivuxolimab in advanced cancers. Turning to the study itself: Of mixed ages from roughly 23 to 85 and averaging about 60 years, the group was roughly 85% male.

Remarks on this clone: Its antigen is not identified.

Per germline, CDR1 SGHNT and CDR2 YENEEA. V lost 2 bases, J lost 2 bases, and 16 bases lay in between. This CDR3 is built from 16 residues. The cohort excluded patients with autoimmune disease history or systemic immunosuppression. Study conclusions and caveats: No antigen was identified for the clonally expanded peripheral T cells. Partial responders at 0.1-3.0 mg/kg showed near-lowest clonal expansion.

The protocol was immunoSEQ multiplex PCR, while the TCRdb copy is restricted to in-frame clones and leaves out a portion. Of fewer than 25,000 clones listed, 75% to 85% were seen once; the top ten hold 18%. The sequences come from CD4+ or CD8+ T cells sorted from blood, collected in a trial of the OX40 agonist ivuxolimab. The receptor was derived from an adult with an advanced solid tumor such as melanoma, head and neck, liver or kidney cancer. The chain carries TRBV11-3 and TRBJ2-7, with D maybe TRBD2 (6 bases). The CDR3 DNA reads TGTGCCAGCAGCTTAAAACCCCTTGCGGGACCCTACGAGCAGTACTTC. Protein sequence: CASSLKPLAGPYEQYF.